These T cell receptor beta chains were read from a single sample in a study of beta chain features in type 1 diabetes. Generated by immunoSEQ multiplex PCR, the TCRdb table keeps only in-frame clones and is missing some. The table has roughly 160,000 clones, roughly 8% seen once; the top ten hold 0.5%. Input material: central memory CD4+ T cells from blood. The receptors stem from a man younger than 35 with type 1 diabetes. CDR3s include the opening cysteine and the closing phenylalanine or tryptophan. A D gene is named only where the DNA matches it firmly. Size is stated for part of the rows, as once, few or many counts, or as a class when the clone is expanded.

size	D	V	J	DNA	CDR3
NA	TRBD2	TRBV7-9	TRBJ2-4	TGTGCCAGCAGCTTGACTACTACGACTAGCGGGAGACGGTACTTC	CASSLTTTTSGRRYF
NA	TRBD1	TRBV9	TRBJ2-7	TGTGCCAGCAGCGCCGGGACAGGTGGGGTTAACGAGCAGTACTTC	CASSAGTGGVNEQYF
few	TRBD1	TRBV6-5	TRBJ2-7	TGTGCCAGCAGACTACAGGGGGCTTCCTACGAGCAGTACTTC	CASRLQGASYEQYF
few	TRBD1	TRBV9	TRBJ2-5	TGTGCCAGCAGCGTGGACAGGGGTGAGACCCAGTACTTC	CASSVDRGETQYF
few	TRBD1	TRBV5-1	TRBJ2-5	TGCGCCAGCAGCTTGCAAGGGGGCGGTCTGTACCAAGAGACCCAGTACTTC	CASSLQGGGLYQETQYF
few	TRBD2	TRBV5-1	TRBJ2-5	TGCGCCAGCAGCTCTAGCGGGGGGGCAATTGAGACCCAGTACTTC	CASSSSGGAIETQYF
many	NA	TRBV2	TRBJ1-2	TGTGCCAGCATCCCCGGACCCGTGCGGGATGGCTACACCTTC	CASIPGPVRDGYTF
once	NA	TRBV5-1	TRBJ1-2	TGCGCCAGCAGCCACCCAGGACAAAACTATGGCTACACCTTC	CASSHPGQNYGYTF
few	TRBD1	TRBV18	TRBJ2-7	TGTGCCAGCTCCCCGACAGGGTCCTACGAGCAGTACTTC	CASSPTGSYEQYF
NA	NA	TRBV7-9	TRBJ2-1	TGTGCCAGCACCTTGAGCGCCACTAGCTCCTACAATGAGCAGTTCTTC	CASTLSATSSYNEQFF
few	NA	TRBV18	TRBJ2-3	TGTGCCAGCTCACCCCCGATCCGCCCCGCCGCGGATACGCAGTATTTT	CASSPPIRPAADTQYF
NA	NA	TRBV5-4	TRBJ2-7	TGTGCCAGCAGCTTGGCTGGACAGAACTATGCCTACGAGCAGTACTTC	CASSLAGQNYAYEQYF
NA	TRBD1	TRBV6-5	TRBJ2-1	TGTGCCACCCGGGACAGGGGAACCTACAATGAGCAGTTCTTC	CATRDRGTYNEQFF
few	NA	TRBV29-1	TRBJ1-5	TGCAGCGCTCGGGTCGGGGGAAATGATCAGCCCCAGCATTTT	CSARVGGNDQPQHF
few	TRBD1	TRBV9	TRBJ1-2	TGTGCCAGCAGCACGAGACAGGGTGGCTACACCTTC	CASSTRQGGYTF
few	TRBD2	TRBV5-6	TRBJ2-2	TGTGCCAGCAGCTTTATACTTAGGCGGGAGAACGCCGGGGAGCTGTTTTTT	CASSFILRRENAGELFF
NA	NA	TRBV27	TRBJ1-5	TGTGCCAGCAGTTTCAGGTTCGTGGGCAGCAATCAGCCCCAGCATTTT	CASSFRFVGSNQPQHF
NA	TRBD2	TRBV13	TRBJ2-5	TGTGCCAGCAGCTTACTAGCGGGAGGGAAGGTAGAGACCCAGTACTTC	CASSLLAGGKVETQYF
few	TRBD2	TRBV11-2	TRBJ2-5	TGTGCCAGCAGCTTACCAGCGGGAGGAATGGAGACCCAGTACTTC	CASSLPAGGMETQYF
NA	TRBD1	TRBV9	TRBJ1-3	TGTGCCAGCAGCACCCGACAGGGATCTGGAAACACCATATATTTT	CASSTRQGSGNTIYF
NA	NA	TRBV18	TRBJ2-3	TGTGCCAGCTCGCAGATTAGCACAGATACGCAGTATTTT	CASSQISTDTQYF
few	TRBD1	TRBV2	TRBJ1-1	TGTGCCAGCAGTGTCGGACAGGGGAACACTGAAGCTTTCTTT	CASSVGQGNTEAFF
few	NA	TRBV30	TRBJ2-1	TGTGCCTGGAGTGTCCAGGGAAGAAATGAGCAGTTCTTC	CAWSVQGRNEQFF